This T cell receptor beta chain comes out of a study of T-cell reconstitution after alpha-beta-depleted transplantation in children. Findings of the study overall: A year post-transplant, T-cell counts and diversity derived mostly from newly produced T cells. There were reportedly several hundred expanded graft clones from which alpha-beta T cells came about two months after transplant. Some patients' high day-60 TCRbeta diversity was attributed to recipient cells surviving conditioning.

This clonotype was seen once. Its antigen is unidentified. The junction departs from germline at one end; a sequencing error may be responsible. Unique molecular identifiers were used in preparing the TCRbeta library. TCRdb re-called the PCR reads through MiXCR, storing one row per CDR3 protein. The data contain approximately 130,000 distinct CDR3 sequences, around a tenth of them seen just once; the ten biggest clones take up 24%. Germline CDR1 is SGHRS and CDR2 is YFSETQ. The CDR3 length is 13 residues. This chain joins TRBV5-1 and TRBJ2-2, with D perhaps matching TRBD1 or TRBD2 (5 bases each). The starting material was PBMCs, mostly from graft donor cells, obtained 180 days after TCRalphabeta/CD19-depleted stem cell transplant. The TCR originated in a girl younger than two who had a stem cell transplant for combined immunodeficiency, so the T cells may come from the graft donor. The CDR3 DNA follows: TGCGCCAGCAGCTTGGCGGGACCCGGGGACCTGTTTTTT. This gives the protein CASSLAGPGDLFF.